This T cell receptor (beta chain) was profiled in a study of blood T cell repertoires in COVID-19. Turning to the study itself: COVID-19 samples from acute and convalescent phases originated in the United States, Italy and Spain. PBMCs, B-cell-depleted T cells, or T cells were the source of the cDNA or gDNA that made up the material.

With 3 bases removed from V and 5 bases from J, the gap between germline ends came to 17 bases. This CDR3 comprises 15 residues. Per germline, CDR1 GTSNPN and CDR2 SVGIG (reference sequence). This clone showed up just once. As handled by the study authors: Estimates of nucleated cell counts were drawn from the amplification of reference gene primers. Method: immunoSEQ multiplex PCR; TCRdb's copy keeps in-frame clones and lacks some. The DNA gave D and trimming, while V, J and clone size come from that table. The profile shows about 370,000 clones, 90% of them singletons. This receptor was obtained from a man aged 18 to 30 with active or convalescent COVID-19. Sequences were obtained from peripheral blood. The V and J genes are TRBV30 and TRBJ1-5; tentative D call: TRBD1 (6 bases). This chain's CDR3 is CAWSGKDRLYQPQHF. The CDR3 DNA reads TGTGCCTGGAGCGGAAAGGACAGACTTTATCAGCCCCAGCATTTT.